Below are 20 T cell receptor beta chains sequenced from a single sample in a study of blood T cell repertoires in COVID-19. Sequencing used immunoSEQ multiplex PCR; TCRdb keeps in-frame clones, though not all of them. The data show approximately 300,000 clones, more than 75% seen once. Sequenced material: PBMCs or T cells enriched from blood (not recorded which). These receptors were collected from a woman aged 18-29 years who had recovered from COVID-19.

The rearrangement links TRBV15 to TRBJ1-5, with TRBD1 as a possible D gene (5 bases). The V gene's germline CDR1 is LNHNV and CDR2 YYDKDF (reference sequence). V lost 0 bases and J 6 bases, leaving 15 bases between the germline ends. This CDR3 contains 16 residues. CDR3 bases: TGTGCCACCAGCAGAGATCGGCTGGGGCAGGGTCAGCCCCAGCATTTT. This gives the protein CATSRDRLGQGQPQHF. The full variable domain, rest sourced from reference TRBV15 and TRBJ1-5, is DAMVIQNPRYQVTQFGKPVTLSCSQTLNHNVMYWYQQKSSQAPKLLFHYYDKDFNNEADTPDNFQSRRPNTSFCFLDIRSPGLGDTAMYLCATSRDRLGQGQPQHFGDGTRLSIL.

The table lists this clone with a count of one. This chain uses TRBV21-1 with TRBJ1-2. TRBV21-1 is designated a pseudogene. The CDR3 sequence is 16 residues long. Written as DNA, the CDR3 is TGTGCCAGAATCAAGATCCCGCTGACTCTTAACTATGGCTACACCTTC. This sequence encodes CARIKIPLTLNYGYTF.

The V gene is TRBV7-9, the J gene TRBJ1-1; D is undetermined. Germline-derived CDR1 and CDR2 are SEHNR and FQNEAQ (reference sequence). Trimming left V 1 base short and J 5 bases short, with 8 bases between. The CDR3 has 13 residues. The CDR3 protein is CASSLELLTEAFF. CDR3 sequence (DNA): TGTGCCAGCAGCTTAGAGCTATTGACTGAAGCTTTCTTT.

The chain couples TRBV9 to TRBJ2-1; TRBD2 matches at 10 bases. This CDR3 contains 15 residues. In germline, CDR1 is SGDLS, CDR2 YYNGEE. The junction had 4 bases not matched to a gene; V was cut back by 3 bases and J by 4 bases. The CDR3 nucleotides read TGTGCCAGCAGCGAAGGACTAGCGGTTTACAATGAGCAGTTCTTC. Protein product: CASSEGLAVYNEQFF.

The chain has TRBV5-4 and TRBJ1-1, with TRBD1 as a possible D gene (5 bases). This CDR3 has 14 amino acids. Trimming removed 1 base from V and 6 bases from J, with 13 bases in between. In germline, CDR1 is SGHNT, CDR2 YYREEE (reference sequence). The CDR3 protein is CASSLNLDSPEAFF. CDR3 bases: TGTGCCAGCAGCTTGAATCTCGACAGCCCTGAAGCTTTCTTT.

The V and J genes are TRBV4-2 and TRBJ2-5; a weak D match, TRBD1 (6 bases). Trimming pared 0 bases from V and 5 bases from J, leaving 10 bases between. The CDR3 has 14 amino acids. CDR1 is LGHNA, CDR2 YNFKEQ, per germline. The CDR3 region has the DNA TGTGCCAGCAGCCAAGACCCAAGGGGGGAGACCCAGTACTTC. Its protein product is CASSQDPRGETQYF.

J is TRBJ2-3 and V is TRBV2; 11 nucleotides align to TRBD1. Germline CDR1 and CDR2: SNHLY and FYNNEI. The CDR3 runs 13 residues. V shed 7 bases, J shed 4 bases, and the junction held 1 base outside the gene matches. This CDR3 is CASKGQGADTQYF. The CDR3 DNA sequence: TGTGCCAGCAAGGGACAGGGGGCAGATACGCAGTATTTT. The full variable domain, in which reference TRBV2 and TRBJ2-3 provide the parts outside the CDR3, is EPEVTQTPSHQVTQMGQEVILRCVPISNHLYFYWYRQILGQKVEFLVSFYNNEISEKSEIFDDQFSVERPDGSNFTLKIRSTKLEDSAMYFCASKGQGADTQYFGPGTRLTVL.

The chain links TRBV28 to TRBJ2-2, with 9 bases matching TRBD1. The CDR3 contains 15 residues. The germline gives CDR1 MDHEN, CDR2 SYDVKM. V gave up 10 bases and J gave up 4 bases; unmatched junction bases: 10. In DNA, the CDR3 is TGTGCCATTACATCGGGACAGGGAGCCACCGGGGAGCTGTTTTTT. The encoded protein is CAITSGQGATGELFF.

This clone has just a few counts. The rearrangement uses TRBV12-3 or TRBV12-4 and TRBJ1-5; 10 nucleotides match TRBD1. The V segment lost 4 bases and the J segment 6 bases; nucleotides outside the gene matches: 0. The CDR3 runs to 13 residues. Written as DNA, the CDR3 is TGTGCCAGCAGTTGGGACAGGGGTCAGCCCCAGCATTTT. It codes for CASSWDRGQPQHF.

A single count supports this clone. The chain joins TRBV7-6 to TRBJ2-5; D remains unclear. V lost 10 bases, J lost 2 bases, and 8 bases lay in between. The CDR3 is made up of 11 amino acids. Germline CDR1 is SGHVS and CDR2 is FNYEAQ. This CDR3 reads CATAQQETQYF. The CDR3 nucleotides read TGTGCCACTGCTCAGCAAGAGACCCAGTACTTC.

The J gene is TRBJ1-2, the V gene TRBV15; 12 bases are shared with TRBD1. CDR1 is LNHNV, CDR2 YYDKDF, per germline (reference sequence). Germline trimming cut 0 bases from V and 8 bases from J; bases unmatched to any gene: 7. The CDR3 length is 16 residues. The CDR3 coding sequence is TGTGCCACCAGCAGAGATCTTCCGGGACAGGGGGCGGGCTACACCTTC. Amino acids: CATSRDLPGQGAGYTF.

This chain connects TRBV19 to TRBJ2-7; 8 bases are a match to TRBD1. The junction had 5 bases not matched to a gene; V was cut back by 1 base and J by 3 bases. The CDR3 runs to 15 residues. Germline CDR1 LNHDA, CDR2 SQIVND (reference sequence). CDR3 nucleotide sequence: TGTGCCAGTAGTATAGCACAGGGGGGTTTCTACGAGCAGTACTTC. Its protein is CASSIAQGGFYEQYF.

J is TRBJ2-7 and V is TRBV5-8, with 11 bases lining up with TRBD2. The J segment lost 0 bases and the V segment lost 4 bases, leaving 9 bases of the junction unmatched. Looked up from germline, CDR1 is SGHTS and CDR2 is YDEGEE. The CDR3 contains 17 residues. The CDR3 loop is CASSPTGTSGSSYEQYF. The CDR3 nucleotides read TGTGCCAGCAGCCCTACAGGGACTAGCGGTTCCTCCTACGAGCAGTACTTC.

The chain recombines TRBV5-6 with TRBJ1-6; D is uncertain. Germline V gene data show CDR1 as SGHDT and CDR2 as YYEEEE. V lost 10 bases to trimming and J lost 10 bases, with 18 bases between them. The CDR3 covers 13 residues. In DNA, the CDR3 is TGTGCCCCCTGGGCAGGAAAGTTCTCACCCCTCCACTTT. Translating it yields CAPWAGKFSPLHF.

V and J are TRBV18 and TRBJ1-4; 7 bases are a match to TRBD1. The CDR3 spans 15 residues. The J segment lost 6 bases and the V segment lost 3 bases, leaving 7 bases of the junction unmatched. CDR1 and CDR2 from the germline V gene are KGHSH and LQKENI. This CDR3 reads CASSPRQGWDEKLFF. The CDR3 nucleotides are TGTGCCAGCTCACCTAGACAGGGTTGGGATGAAAAACTGTTTTTT.

This clone came up a few times. V usage is TRBV7-9 and J usage is TRBJ2-1, with 8 bases lining up with TRBD2. This CDR3 has 19 residues. Per the germline V gene, CDR1 is SEHNR and CDR2 is FQNEAQ (reference sequence). J lost 6 bases, V lost 1 base, and 17 bases had no gene match. CDR3 bases: TGTGCCAGCAGCTTAGGTTGGACTAGCCTTGCCAAGACCACCAATGAGCAGTTCTTC. Its protein is CASSLGWTSLAKTTNEQFF.

The chain links TRBV29-1 to TRBJ2-3; D is unclear. The CDR3 covers 14 residues. Germline lookup yields CDR1 SQVTM and CDR2 ANQGSEA. Trimming stripped 3 bases from V and 1 base from J, with 11 bases between. As DNA, the CDR3 is TGCAGCGTTGAGGGCTTACAGCGCACAGATACGCAGTATTTT. Translated, it gives CSVEGLQRTDTQYF.

V is TRBV27 and J is TRBJ2-2; D remains ambiguous. V was trimmed by 4 bases and J by 1 base, leaving 7 bases between them. Germline CDR1 is MNHEY and CDR2 is SMNVEV (reference sequence). The CDR3 loop spans 14 amino acids. The CDR3 here is CASSYEVNTGELFF. The DNA of the CDR3 is TGTGCCAGCAGTTACGAGGTGAACACCGGGGAGCTGTTTTTT.

V usage is TRBV4-1 and J usage is TRBJ1-4; TRBD1 aligns across 8 bases. J gave up 5 bases and V 7 bases, and 6 bases lay outside the gene matches. The germline CDR1 and CDR2 sequences are MGHRA and YSYEKL. This CDR3 has 14 amino acids. The CDR3 DNA reads as TGCGCCAGCACGAAGACAGGGGAGAATGAAAAACTGTTTTTT. Amino acid sequence: CASTKTGENEKLFF.

The chain has TRBV5-6 and TRBJ2-7, with a weak D call TRBD1 (6 bases). Trimming cost V 5 bases and J 2 bases, with 11 bases left between them. CDR1 and CDR2 from the germline V gene are SGHDT and YYEEEE. The CDR3 has 13 residues. CDR3 residues: CASRTGTTYEQYF. The CDR3 DNA reads as TGTGCCAGCAGAACCGGGACAACCTACGAGCAGTACTTC.